This T cell receptor beta chain was sequenced during a study of neurological immune-mediated disorders. Notes on the study in general: On phylogenetic grouping, the repertoires of 18 of 34 multiple sclerosis patients fell within one related-CDR3 cluster, constituting a possible signature.

The table lists this clonotype with many counts. Its antigen is undetermined. TCRdb independently ran MiXCR on the 5' RACE reads; one entry per CDR3 protein. The sample lists about 59,000 distinct CDR3 sequences; 3.5% to 4.5% were seen once. V was pared by 0 bases and J by 5 bases, with 23 bases between. CDR1 and CDR2 (germline): SGHTA, FQGNSA. The CDR3 runs 18 residues. This chain links TRBV7-2 with TRBJ2-7; no definite D call. Sequencing input: PBMCs. The sequence was collected from a woman between 45 and 65 years old with multiple sclerosis. The CDR3 protein is CASSLALPGGRVGHEQYF. Here the CDR3 DNA reads TGTGCCAGCAGCTTAGCCCTGCCGGGCGGCCGAGTAGGCCACGAGCAGTACTTC.